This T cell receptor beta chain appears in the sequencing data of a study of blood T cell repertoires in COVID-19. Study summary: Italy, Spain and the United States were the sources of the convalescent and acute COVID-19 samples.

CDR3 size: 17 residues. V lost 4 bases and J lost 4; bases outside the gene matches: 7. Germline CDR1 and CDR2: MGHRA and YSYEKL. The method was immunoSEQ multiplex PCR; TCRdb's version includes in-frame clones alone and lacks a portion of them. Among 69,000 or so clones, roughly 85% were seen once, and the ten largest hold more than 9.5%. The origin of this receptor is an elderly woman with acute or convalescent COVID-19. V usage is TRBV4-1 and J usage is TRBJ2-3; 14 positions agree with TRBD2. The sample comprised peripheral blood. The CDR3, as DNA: TGCGCCAGCAGCCTTCCAGGGACTAGCGGGGGCGCAGATACGCAGTATTTT. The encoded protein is CASSLPGTSGGADTQYF.